One sample yielded the 32 T cell receptor beta chains listed below, sequenced in a study of T-cell memory formation after mild COVID-19. TCRdb analysed the 5' RACE reads with MiXCR anew, one entry per CDR3 protein. Among around 450,000 distinct CDR3 sequences listed, 20% to 25% were seen once. Sequencing used PBMCs or a T cell subset sorted from them (not recorded which). These receptor sequences come from an adult woman who had mild COVID-19 (a few samples of this study predate the infection). Cell type and time point are not known.

The chain carries TRBV11-3 and TRBJ2-3; 9 bases are shared with TRBD2. Per germline, CDR1 SGHNT and CDR2 YENEEA. Trimming removed 4 bases from V and 2 bases from J; junction bases left unmatched: 10. The CDR3 is 17 residues long. Here the CDR3 reads CASSWGKSGGPTDTQYF. For the CDR3, the DNA is TGTGCCAGCAGCTGGGGCAAAAGCGGGGGGCCCACAGATACGCAGTATTTT.

This clonotype was picked up one time. The CDR3 DNA sequence: TGTGCCAGCAGCCAAGATCGGGGCTGGGAGACCCAGTACTTC. It encodes CASSQDRGWETQYF. V and J are TRBV3-1 and TRBJ2-5, with D perhaps assigned TRBD1 or TRBD2 (5 bases each). V was cut by 0 bases and J by 5 bases, with 10 bases left in between. Germline assignment: CDR1 LGHDT and CDR2 YNNKEL (reference sequence). The CDR3 covers 14 residues.

A few counts support this clonotype. The rearrangement joins TRBV12-3 or TRBV12-4 to TRBJ2-3; 10 bases match TRBD1. V lost 5 bases, J lost 1 base, and 3 bases stayed unmatched. CDR3 length: 15 amino acids. CDR3 nucleotide sequence: TGTGCCAGCAGTGACAGGGGGCCCGGCACAGATACGCAGTATTTT. This codes for CASSDRGPGTDTQYF.

This clonotype has more than one count but fewer than ten. This rearrangement joins TRBV6-5 to TRBJ1-2, with no clear D. This CDR3 is 14 amino acids long. Trimming cost V 7 bases and J 1 base, with 13 bases left between them. Germline values: CDR1 MNHEY, CDR2 SVGAGI. The chain's CDR3 is CASTQSGVNYGYTF. CDR3 nucleotide sequence: TGTGCCAGCACCCAGAGTGGGGTTAACTATGGCTACACCTTC.

The chain has TRBV20-1 and TRBJ2-2; 8 bases agree with TRBD2. This CDR3 is built from 15 residues. In germline, CDR1 is DFQATT, CDR2 SNEGSKA (reference sequence). With V trimmed by 3 bases and J by 6 bases, 9 bases remained unmatched. The CDR3: CSASGRAGFAGELFF. CDR3 nucleotide sequence: TGCAGTGCTAGCGGGAGGGCCGGGTTTGCCGGGGAGCTGTTTTTT.

The J gene is TRBJ2-5, the V gene TRBV9, with TRBD2 matching over 15 bases. CDR3 length: 18 amino acids. The germline V gene has CDR1 SGDLS and CDR2 YYNGEE. The V segment lost 3 bases and the J segment 1 base; nucleotides outside the gene matches: 7. The CDR3 region has the DNA TGTGCCAGCAGCGCCGGGACTAGCGGGGGGAGGTTCCAAGAGACCCAGTACTTC. Its translation is CASSAGTSGGRFQETQYF. Combining the CDR3 with reference TRBV9 and TRBJ2-5 gives the whole variable domain DSGVTQTPKHLITATGQRVTLRCSPRSGDLSVYWYQQSLDQGLQFLIQYYNGEERAKGNILERFSAQQFPDLHSELNLSSLELGDSALYFCASSAGTSGGRFQETQYFGPGTRLLVL.

This clonotype was detected a few times. The CDR3 region is CASSSLLRGSGRENEQFF. The DNA for the CDR3 is TGTGCCAGCAGCTCCCTACTAAGGGGTAGCGGGAGAGAAAATGAGCAGTTCTTC. The chain uses TRBV7-9 and TRBJ2-1, with 9 nucleotides matching TRBD2. With 4 bases clipped from V and 7 bases from J, the junction kept 17 bases outside the gene matches. The germline V gene encodes CDR1 SEHNR and CDR2 FQNEAQ (reference sequence). The CDR3 covers 18 residues.

The chain joins TRBV24-1 to TRBJ2-7; 8 bases match TRBD2. The V segment lost 5 bases and the J segment 5 bases; nucleotides outside the gene matches: 7. The CDR3 is 14 residues long. Looked up from germline, CDR1 is KGHDR and CDR2 is SFDVKD. CDR3 nucleotides: TGTGCCACCAGTGCGGGGACTAGGATTGACGAGCAGTACTTC. Translation gives CATSAGTRIDEQYF.

The V call is TRBV20-1, the J call TRBJ1-5; D not resolved. CDR1 is DFQATT, CDR2 SNEGSKA, per germline (reference sequence). The CDR3 covers 15 residues. V was trimmed by 7 bases and J by 6 bases, leaving 22 bases between them. The CDR3 spells CSVSPSNHAGQPQHF. The CDR3 bases are TGCAGTGTCTCCCCGTCCAATCATGCGGGTCAGCCCCAGCATTTT.

This chain links TRBV12-3 or TRBV12-4 with TRBJ2-7; 12 bases align to TRBD1. The V gene end was trimmed by 5 bases and the J gene end by 2 bases; junction bases not matched to a gene: 7. The CDR3 extends over 16 amino acids. The CDR3: CASSLGQGALTYEQYF. The CDR3 DNA reads as TGTGCCAGCAGTCTGGGACAGGGGGCGCTGACCTACGAGCAGTACTTC.

The sample holds a few counts of this clonotype. The chain combines TRBV2 with TRBJ2-5; 9 positions match TRBD1. The CDR3 loop spans 14 amino acids. Germline V gives CDR1 SNHLY, CDR2 FYNNEI. V trimming: 5 bases; J trimming: 5 bases; junction bases outside the gene matches: 6. CDR3 residues: CASSSGQGSETQYF. The CDR3 DNA is TGTGCCAGCAGTTCGGGACAGGGTTCGGAGACCCAGTACTTC.

The V gene is TRBV5-1, the J gene TRBJ1-5; 8 bases align to TRBD1. The trim removed 4 bases at V and 7 bases at J, leaving 7 bases unmatched. The CDR3 loop spans 14 amino acids. Looked up from germline, CDR1 is SGHRS and CDR2 is YFSETQ. The CDR3 loop is CASSLGQVGQPQHF. CDR3 coding DNA: TGCGCCAGCAGCCTGGGACAGGTAGGACAGCCCCAGCATTTT.

The chain recombines TRBV30 with TRBJ2-2; 9 bases fit TRBD1. Germline V gives CDR1 GTSNPN, CDR2 SVGIG (reference sequence). V was clipped by 7 bases and J by 3 bases; unmatched bases: 3. There are 13 residues in the CDR3. The CDR3 sequence: CAYRGPYTGELFF. CDR3 sequence (DNA): TGTGCCTACAGGGGGCCCTACACCGGGGAGCTGTTTTTT.

The chain combines TRBV14 with TRBJ1-1; no reliable D call. This CDR3 comprises 15 residues. Per the germline V gene, CDR1 is SGHDN and CDR2 is FVKESK. Between the trimmed V and J ends, which lost 2 bases and 4 bases, there was a span of 14 bases. The CDR3 reads CASSQFRDPGTEAFF. The CDR3 DNA reads as TGTGCCAGCAGCCAATTCCGCGACCCGGGCACTGAAGCTTTCTTT.

The rearrangement uses TRBV4-3 and TRBJ2-3; D perhaps matches TRBD2 (6 bases). The CDR3 loop spans 14 amino acids. Germline-derived CDR1 and CDR2 are LGHNA and YSLEER. V dropped 3 bases and J dropped 3 bases, with 10 bases sitting between them. The CDR3 protein is CASSQEEGTDTQYF. CDR3 nucleotides: TGCGCCAGCAGCCAGGAGGAGGGAACAGATACGCAGTATTTT.

In its sample, this clonotype was seen a few times. This sequence joins TRBV20-1 and TRBJ2-2; weak D call: TRBD1 (6 bases). V lost 5 bases, J lost 2 bases, and 12 bases lay in between. The CDR3 extends over 14 amino acids. Germline CDR1 reads DFQATT; CDR2 reads SNEGSKA (reference sequence). CDR3 in DNA: TGCAGTGCTTCGGACAGCCCAAACACCGGGGAGCTGTTTTTT. Translated: CSASDSPNTGELFF.

This clonotype occurred a few times. The chain combines TRBV6-5 with TRBJ2-2, with 12 nucleotides matching TRBD1. The germline V gene has CDR1 MNHEY and CDR2 SVGAGI. This CDR3 region has 19 residues. J was trimmed by 1 base and V by 0 bases; bases with no gene match: 6. Written as DNA, the CDR3 is TGTGCCAGCAGTTACTCTTTGAGGGACAGGGGGCTGAACACCGGGGAGCTGTTTTTT. Translated, it gives CASSYSLRDRGLNTGELFF.

The chain combines TRBV4-2 with TRBJ2-7; D gene unclear. Germline CDR1 LGHNA, CDR2 YNFKEQ. CDR3 length equals 14 residues. Trimming pared 0 bases from V and 6 bases from J, leaving 12 bases between. The CDR3 reads CASSQDQGNGEQYF. In nucleotides, the CDR3 is TGTGCCAGCAGCCAAGACCAAGGGAACGGCGAGCAGTACTTC.

The chain recombines TRBV5-5 with TRBJ2-2; D gene ambiguous. The V gene lost 4 bases and the J gene lost 0 bases, with 4 bases spanning the gap. The CDR3 spans 13 residues. Looked up from germline, CDR1 is SGHKS and CDR2 is YYEKEE (reference sequence). CDR3 in DNA: TGTGCCAGCAGCGGTACGAACACCGGGGAGCTGTTTTTT. Translating gives CASSGTNTGELFF. The full variable domain, its missing parts supplied by reference TRBV5-5 and TRBJ2-2, is DAGVTQSPTHLIKTRGQQVTLRCSPISGHKSVSWYQQVLGQGPQFIFQYYEKEERGRGNFPDRFSARQFPNYSSELNVNALLLGDSALYLCASSGTNTGELFFGEGSRLTVL.

This clonotype occurred a few times. The V gene is TRBV24-1, the J gene TRBJ2-1; 7 bases are shared with TRBD1. The junction had 5 bases not matched to a gene; V was cut back by 2 bases and J by 2 bases. The CDR3 is made up of 16 amino acids. Germline lookup yields CDR1 KGHDR and CDR2 SFDVKD. The CDR3 nucleotides are TGTGCCACCAGTGATTACAACAGGGGAGCCTACAATGAGCAGTTCTTC. Translation gives CATSDYNRGAYNEQFF.

This clonotype occurred a few times. CDR3 region: CASSSRVPSYEQYF. The CDR3 DNA follows: TGTGCCAGCAGTTCGCGGGTGCCCTCCTACGAGCAGTACTTC. The gene calls are TRBV12-3 or TRBV12-4 and TRBJ2-7; maybe TRBD2 (5 bases). The CDR3 is 14 residues long. The V end was cut by 4 bases, the J end by 0 bases, with 10 bases between.

This clonotype was detected only a few times. This rearrangement joins TRBV12-3 or TRBV12-4 to TRBJ2-7; D may be TRBD1 or TRBD2 (5 bases each). This CDR3 region has 15 residues. The germline V and J ends were trimmed by 0 bases and 2 bases, with 11 bases remaining between them. This CDR3 is CASSLAGTSTYEQYF. The CDR3 DNA reads TGTGCCAGCAGTTTAGCAGGGACCTCAACCTACGAGCAGTACTTC.

The count of this clonotype is one. The rearrangement uses TRBV4-1 and TRBJ1-1; maybe TRBD1 (6 bases). Germline CDR1 MGHRA, CDR2 YSYEKL. Trimming left V 3 bases short and J 4 bases short, with 12 bases between. The CDR3 runs to 14 residues. The CDR3: CASSQISGATEAFF. The CDR3 coding sequence is TGCGCCAGCAGCCAGATCTCAGGGGCCACTGAAGCTTTCTTT.

This clonotype was found a few times. The chain combines TRBV12-3 or TRBV12-4 with TRBJ2-1, with D perhaps assigned TRBD1 or TRBD2 (5 bases each). The CDR3 consists of 13 residues. Trimming removed 6 bases from V and 5 bases from J, with 11 bases in between. The CDR3 sequence is CASRRGANNEQFF. The DNA of the CDR3 is TGTGCCAGCAGGAGGGGAGCTAACAATGAGCAGTTCTTC.

This clonotype was counted at least ten times. The chain recombines TRBV29-1 with TRBJ1-3; D is unclear. V gave up 7 bases and J gave up 4 bases, with 14 bases separating them. CDR1 and CDR2 (germline): SQVTM, ANQGSEA. The CDR3 sequence is 13 residues long. Here the CDR3 reads CSGLDPGGNTIYF. The CDR3 coding sequence is TGCAGCGGACTCGACCCGGGGGGAAACACCATATATTTT.

A few counts support this clonotype. Sequence at one end of the junction differs from germline and may be a read error. The chain has TRBV7-9 and TRBJ2-1; weak D call: TRBD2 (6 bases). Germline loops: CDR1 SEHNR, CDR2 FQNEAQ (reference sequence). This CDR3 comprises 9 residues. The CDR3 sequence is CASTSEGRF. CDR3 DNA sequence: TGTGCCAGCACCTCGGAGGGGCGCTTC.

The CDR3 loop reads CASSDSSGGQVDTQYF. In nucleotides, the CDR3 is TGTGCCAGCAGTGACTCCAGCGGGGGGCAGGTAGATACGCAGTATTTT. The V gene is TRBV6-4, the J gene TRBJ2-3, with 9 bases identical to TRBD2. The V and J ends lost 0 bases and 5 bases, in that order; junction bases with no gene match: 6. Germline CDR1 MRHNA, CDR2 SNTAGT. This CDR3 has 16 residues.

There are a few counts of this clonotype. V is TRBV27 and J is TRBJ2-7; 9 bases line up with TRBD1. CDR1 is MNHEY, CDR2 SMNVEV, per germline (reference sequence). V dropped 5 bases and J dropped 4; count of bases not matched to a gene: 6. This CDR3 comprises 14 residues. The CDR3 bases are TGTGCCAGCAGTCTGGACAGGGGACGTTACGAGCAGTACTTC. It is translated as CASSLDRGRYEQYF.

V usage is TRBV24-1 and J usage is TRBJ2-5, with unresolved D. The V gene's germline CDR1 is KGHDR and CDR2 SFDVKD. Trimming removed 0 bases at V and 0 bases at J, with 4 bases between. This CDR3 contains 14 residues. CDR3: CATSDLGDQETQYF. CDR3 nucleotide sequence: TGTGCCACCAGTGATTTGGGTGACCAAGAGACCCAGTACTTC.

V usage is TRBV5-6 and J usage is TRBJ2-7; D possibly corresponds to TRBD2 (6 bases). V was clipped by 4 bases and J by 11 bases, with 16 bases between them. This CDR3 comprises 12 residues. Per germline, CDR1 SGHDT and CDR2 YYEEEE. The CDR3 loop reads CASSRYGGSKYF. The CDR3 DNA follows: TGTGCCAGCAGCCGCTATGGGGGGAGCAAGTACTTC.

This clonotype was detected a few times. The chain employs TRBV3-1 and TRBJ2-2; no clear D. Trimming left V 1 base short and J 4 bases short, with 13 bases between. Germline assignment: CDR1 LGHDT and CDR2 YNNKEL (reference sequence). This CDR3 contains 16 residues. CDR3 DNA sequence: TGTGCCAGCAGCCAAGGATACAGTCAATTCACCGGGGAGCTGTTTTTT. Translation: CASSQGYSQFTGELFF.

The chain has TRBV20-1 and TRBJ2-7, with D maybe TRBD1 (5 bases). The germline CDR1 and CDR2 sequences are DFQATT and SNEGSKA (reference sequence). V gave up 6 bases and J gave up 4 bases, with 22 bases separating them. This CDR3 contains 15 residues. The CDR3 loop reads CSATKIQGYQYEQYF. The CDR3 DNA reads as TGCAGTGCCACCAAAATTCAGGGCTATCAGTACGAGCAGTACTTC.